This T cell receptor beta chain was captured in a study of shared clonotypes between healthy human individuals. CDR1 and CDR2 from the germline V gene are MNHEY and SVGAGI. V lost 6 bases to trimming and J lost 8 bases, with 16 bases between them. CDR3 length: 13 residues. Naive CD8 cells lacked CD45RO and underwent positive selection for CCR7, leaving out terminally differentiated effector memory CD45RA+ cells. Study conclusions and caveats: It was expected that sequencing depth would affect clonotype sharing among donors. With a handful of donors compared, 5% to 5.5% of naive CD4 clonotypes were shared. What rarefaction showed was incomplete sorted-subset sequencing despite large depth.

With regard to this clone: The antigen remains unidentified.

Splitting of each subset's genomic DNA was done evenly across several immunoSEQ plates. This table comes from immunoSEQ multiplex PCR, and its TCRdb copy is limited to in-frame clones, with some not included. Of some 2.1 million clones detected, over 85% appear once; the ten largest clones hold more than 0.95%. Material for sequencing was naive CD8+ T cells sorted from blood. This sequence was found in a man between 18 and 29 years old in good health. The gene calls are TRBV6-5 and TRBJ1-2; weak D call: TRBD1 (5 bases). Here the CDR3 reads CASRNNRGAGYTF. CDR3 DNA: TGTGCCAGCAGAAATAACCGAGGGGCCGGCTACACCTTC.